This T cell receptor (beta chain) stems from a study of T cell repertoires in cytomegalovirus infection. Turning to the study itself: Through public TCR beta signatures, both CMV infection and matching HLA type were indicated. Overall study findings and caveats: Totalled public TCR beta family frequency picked out people who carried CMV plus the relevant HLA.

About this clonotype: Its antigen is unidentified. This CDR3 is missing its conserved last phenylalanine or tryptophan, likely due to a read error.

One entry per CDR3 protein, called by TCRdb with MiXCR from the reads. This table holds about 740,000 distinct CDR3 sequences, less than 40% found once. Sequenced: PBMCs. The clonotype comes from a human donor in good health (CMV status not recorded). Some clones in this sample may be carry-over from other donors' samples.

The CDR3 DNA reads as TGCAGTGCTAGAGGACTCAGGGGGAGAAGCTACGAGCAGTACTTA. This gives the protein CSARGLRGRSYEQYL. The chain recombines TRBV20-1 with TRBJ2-7, with TRBD1 identical over 7 bases. There are 15 residues in the CDR3. Per germline, CDR1 DFQATT and CDR2 SNEGSKA (reference sequence). The J segment lost 3 bases and the V segment lost 1 base, leaving 9 bases of the junction unmatched.